This TCR beta chain stems from a study of breast tumors, draining lymph nodes, adjacent tissues. Points from the study as a whole: Most tumor T cells seemingly derive from lymph node, then expand in tumor. Tumor TCR diversity was below lymph nodes but above nontumor tissue.

V was trimmed by 2 bases and J by 8 bases, leaving 12 bases between them. This CDR3 contains 13 residues. Germline-derived CDR1 and CDR2 are LGHNT and FRNRAP. TCRdb redid the calling of the multiplex PCR reads with MiXCR, one entry per CDR3 protein. In the table there are around 150,000 distinct CDR3 sequences, about 20% of which are singletons. Breast cancer patients provided tissue from their axillary draining lymph nodes. With regard to this clonotype: Its antigen is unknown.

The genes are TRBV12-5 and TRBJ1-2; D call uncertain. Sequencing was performed on axillary lymph node tissue. The sequence was obtained from a female donor with breast cancer. Some clones in this sample may be carry-over from other donors' samples. CDR3 protein: CASGLRGLRGYTF. The CDR3 DNA reads as TGTGCTAGTGGTTTGAGAGGGCTTCGGGGCTACACCTTC.